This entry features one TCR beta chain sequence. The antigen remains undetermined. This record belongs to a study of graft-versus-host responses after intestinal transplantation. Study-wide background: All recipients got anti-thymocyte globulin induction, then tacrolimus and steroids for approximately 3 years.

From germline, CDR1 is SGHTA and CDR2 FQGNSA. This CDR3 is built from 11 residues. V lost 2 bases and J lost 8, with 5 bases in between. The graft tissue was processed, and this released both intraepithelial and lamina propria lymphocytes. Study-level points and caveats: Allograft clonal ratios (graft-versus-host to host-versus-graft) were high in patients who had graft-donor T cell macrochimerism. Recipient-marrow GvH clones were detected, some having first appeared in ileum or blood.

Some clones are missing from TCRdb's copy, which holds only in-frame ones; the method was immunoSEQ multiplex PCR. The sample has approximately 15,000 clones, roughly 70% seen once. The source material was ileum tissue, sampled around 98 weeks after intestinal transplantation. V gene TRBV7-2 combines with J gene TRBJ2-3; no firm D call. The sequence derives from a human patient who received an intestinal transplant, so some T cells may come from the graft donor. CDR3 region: CASSLLGTQYF. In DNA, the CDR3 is TGTGCCAGCAGCTTATTAGGTACGCAGTATTTT.